This T cell receptor (beta chain) was sequenced in a study of CD8 T cells in ankylosing spondylitis. From the 5' RACE reads, TCRdb called clonotypes with MiXCR, one entry per CDR3 protein. The sample contains 200,000 to 250,000 distinct CDR3 sequences, roughly 32% of which appear only once. Findings and caveats of the study: Certain motif variants had earlier been reported in reactive arthritis synovial fluid and blood. Disease-linked clones proved CD8+ and comparatively uncommon in peripheral blood. A TCR beta motif made of several highly homologous variants seemed typical of ankylosing spondylitis blood.

With V trimmed by 5 bases and J by 9 bases, 8 bases remained unmatched. The CDR3 is 14 amino acids. This clonotype was counted between two and nine times. Its antigen is as yet unknown. The chain links TRBV12-3 or TRBV12-4 to TRBJ2-3, with 10 nucleotides matching TRBD2. What was sequenced was blood, either unsorted or a sorted T cell fraction (not recorded which). The clonotype comes from a male donor with ankylosing spondylitis or in good health (not recorded which). The CDR3 reads CASSPSGGEGTQYF. DNA of the CDR3: TGTGCCAGCAGTCCAAGCGGGGGGGAGGGAACGCAGTATTTT.